This T cell receptor (beta chain) is from a study of blood T cells in healthy people across ages. Study-level results: A roughly linear fall in TCR beta diversity per million T cells was seen with increasing age. Diversity estimates from one million T cells were considered underestimates.

Details on this clonotype: Its antigen is not known.

Alongside a J-beta primer mix, a sample-barcoded 5' primer served in a second PCR lasting roughly 6 to 11 cycles. From the 5' RACE reads, TCRdb called clonotypes with MiXCR, one entry per CDR3 protein. The table records 500,000 to 650,000 distinct CDR3 sequences, 25% to 35% of them present only once. These data were also reused for a study on T cells of mothers and their children. From that report: Added by the second PCR's M1S primer were sample barcodes and 2-4 random nucleotides. Mothers yielded over 8 million CDR3 reads, children approximately 2.8 million each.

Specimen: blood. The source is a boy aged 2 to 10 in good health.

The CDR3 nucleotides are TGTGCCTGGAGTGTACGGCTAGCGGGTTATACCAAAAACATTCAGTACTTC. Its translation is CAWSVRLAGYTKNIQYF. V gene TRBV30 combines with J gene TRBJ2-4; TRBD2 matches 8 bases. The CDR3 sequence is 17 residues long. CDR1 is GTSNPN, CDR2 SVGIG, per germline (reference sequence). The V gene end was trimmed by 0 bases and the J gene end by 2 bases; junction bases not matched to a gene: 9.